The 27 T cell receptor beta chains listed next were all sequenced from one sample in a study of early T cells in non-severe SARS-CoV-2 infection. From the 5' RACE reads, TCRdb called clonotypes with MiXCR, one entry per CDR3 protein. The sample shows about 77,000 distinct CDR3 sequences, around 8.7% of them seen only once. Sequencing was done on a sample of whole blood. Source of these receptors: an adult who was a healthcare worker with PCR-confirmed SARS-CoV-2 infection or an uninfected control (not recorded which).

This clonotype has only a few counts. The chain employs TRBV10-3 and TRBJ1-1, with D possibly TRBD1 on 5 matching bases. Germline V CDR1 and CDR2: ENHRY, SYGVKD. This CDR3 region has 15 residues. Trimming took 0 bases from V and 4 from J, leaving 12 bases between them. Here the CDR3 DNA reads TGTGCCATCAGTGAGTCGGGCAGGGTGGTCACTGAAGCTTTCTTT. It specifies CAISESGRVVTEAFF.

This chain links TRBV29-1 with TRBJ2-3; 13 nucleotides agree with TRBD2. Germline V CDR1 and CDR2: SQVTM, ANQGSEA. This CDR3 spans 20 amino acids. The ends lost 4 bases at V and 2 bases at J; junction bases unmatched: 18. The CDR3 nucleotides are TGCAGCGTTGTAGACAGGCGGACTAGCGGGAGAGGTGGGATCACAGATACGCAGTATTTT. Translating it yields CSVVDRRTSGRGGITDTQYF.

A few counts support this clonotype. In DNA form, the CDR3 reads TGCAGTGCTAGAGATCTCCTAGCGGGAGAGTCGGATACGCAGTATTTT. It translates to CSARDLLAGESDTQYF. The chain recombines TRBV20-1 with TRBJ2-3, with 10 bases fitting TRBD2. Losses at the gene ends were 0 bases for V and 6 bases for J; bases not matched to a gene: 9. This CDR3 contains 16 residues. CDR1 and CDR2 from the germline V gene are DFQATT and SNEGSKA (reference sequence).

This clonotype was counted between two and nine times. The V call is TRBV6-1, the J call TRBJ2-7, with TRBD1 identical over 7 bases. There are 14 residues in the CDR3. Germline V lookup: CDR1 MNHNS, CDR2 SASEGT. With 9 bases clipped from V and 0 bases from J, the junction kept 8 bases outside the gene matches. Written as DNA, the CDR3 is TGTGCCAGTCTCGCCGGGACAGCCTCCTACGAGCAGTACTTC. Translated, it gives CASLAGTASYEQYF.

The chain recombines TRBV27 with TRBJ1-1; tentative D call: TRBD1 (5 bases). The CDR3 is 15 amino acids. V was clipped by 3 bases and J by 8 bases, with 19 bases between them. The germline V gene has CDR1 MNHEY and CDR2 SMNVEV (reference sequence). CDR3: CASSLGTRARHEAFF. For the CDR3, the DNA is TGTGCCAGCAGTTTGGGGACCCGAGCCAGACACGAAGCTTTCTTT.

A few counts support this clonotype. The rearrangement links TRBV19 to TRBJ1-2; unclear D gene. V dropped 8 bases and J dropped 8 bases, with 9 bases sitting between them. The germline V gene encodes CDR1 LNHDA and CDR2 SQIVND (reference sequence). This CDR3 is 10 amino acids long. The CDR3 protein is CASAGSGYTF. In nucleotides, the CDR3 is TGTGCCAGTGCGGGCTCCGGCTACACCTTC.

Many counts were recorded for this clonotype. J is TRBJ2-1 and V is TRBV6-2 or TRBV6-3; 8 bases are shared with TRBD2. CDR3 length equals 14 residues. The ends lost 7 bases at V and 9 bases at J; junction bases unmatched: 11. Germline V lookup: CDR1 MNHEY, CDR2 SVGEGT. The CDR3 region is CASIFQAGVGEQFF. Written as DNA, the CDR3 is TGTGCCAGCATCTTTCAAGCGGGAGTAGGTGAGCAGTTCTTC.

The chain recombines TRBV29-1 with TRBJ2-3; D is perhaps TRBD2 (5 bases). Germline V gene sequence: CDR1 SQVTM, CDR2 ANQGSEA. V lost 7 bases and J lost 3, with 14 bases in between. This CDR3 has 13 residues. Here the CDR3 reads CSAVQRRTDTQYF. The CDR3 coding sequence is TGCAGCGCCGTCCAGCGGAGAACAGATACGCAGTATTTT.

This clonotype appeared many times. V is TRBV11-2 and J is TRBJ2-1; D uncertain. V shed 5 bases and J shed 4 bases, with 12 bases lying between them. Germline CDR1 SGHAT, CDR2 FQNNGV. CDR3 length equals 14 residues. This chain's CDR3 is CASSGTDGYNEQFF. The CDR3 bases are TGTGCCAGCAGCGGAACCGACGGATACAATGAGCAGTTCTTC.

This clonotype was counted between two and nine times. The genes are TRBV7-9 and TRBJ2-2; 13 positions match TRBD2. Germline-derived CDR1 and CDR2 are SEHNR and FQNEAQ (reference sequence). V lost 4 bases to trimming and J lost 7 bases; unmatched junction nucleotides: 9. The CDR3 is 17 amino acids. Here the CDR3 reads CASSSPGLAGELGELFF. CDR3 coding DNA: TGTGCCAGCAGCTCCCCTGGACTAGCGGGAGAGCTCGGGGAGCTGTTTTTT.

This clonotype was counted between two and nine times. The chain carries TRBV7-2 and TRBJ1-1, with TRBD1 matching 7 bases. Germline CDR1 reads SGHTA; CDR2 reads FQGNSA. The trim removed 5 bases at V and 0 bases at J, leaving 6 bases unmatched. CDR3 length: 15 residues. The CDR3: CASSIRTGVNTEAFF. CDR3 sequence (DNA): TGTGCCAGCAGCATACGGACAGGAGTGAACACTGAAGCTTTCTTT.

This clonotype appeared many times. The rearrangement uses TRBV15 and TRBJ2-1; 10 bases map to TRBD2. This CDR3 region has 16 residues. V lost 3 bases to trimming and J lost 6 bases; unmatched junction nucleotides: 8. The V gene's germline CDR1 is LNHNV and CDR2 YYDKDF (reference sequence). The CDR3 DNA reads TGTGCCACCAGCAGCCCGGGACTAGCGCCCGGCAATGAGCAGTTCTTC. As protein: CATSSPGLAPGNEQFF.

This clonotype was observed many times. The rearrangement joins TRBV28 to TRBJ1-4, with D hard to call. Germline V lookup: CDR1 MDHEN, CDR2 SYDVKM. This CDR3 is built from 13 residues. V lost 5 bases to trimming and J lost 5 bases, with 9 bases between them. CDR3 nucleotide sequence: TGTGCCAGCAGTCGTCTGACCAATGAAAAACTGTTTTTT. It codes for CASSRLTNEKLFF.

At least ten counts were recorded for this clonotype. The chain carries TRBV11-3 and TRBJ2-3; D may correspond to TRBD1 or TRBD2 (5 bases each). This CDR3 has 14 residues. Deletions cut 0 bases from V and 3 bases from J, with 7 bases between. Germline CDR1 and CDR2: SGHNT and YENEEA. CDR3 nucleotide sequence: TGTGCCAGCAGCTTAGAGAGGGGAACAGATACGCAGTATTTT. Amino acid sequence: CASSLERGTDTQYF.

This clonotype was picked up many times. The V and J genes are TRBV2 and TRBJ1-5, with D possibly matching TRBD1 (5 bases). This CDR3 is built from 14 residues. Germline CDR1 SNHLY, CDR2 FYNNEI. V dropped 3 bases and J dropped 5 bases, with 11 bases sitting between them. The CDR3 DNA reads TGTGCCAGCAGTGAGGTGACAGCTTATCAGCCCCAGCATTTT. Its protein is CASSEVTAYQPQHF.

At least ten counts were recorded for this clonotype. This chain links TRBV20-1 with TRBJ2-7; the D is unclear. The CDR3 covers 14 residues. In germline, CDR1 is DFQATT, CDR2 SNEGSKA (reference sequence). The V end was cut by 3 bases, the J end by 2 bases, with 14 bases between. Here the CDR3 DNA reads TGCAGTGCTAGTAAGGAGTTGCATCCCTACGAGCAGTACTTC. Amino acid sequence: CSASKELHPYEQYF.

This clonotype was observed at least ten times. The chain recombines TRBV15 with TRBJ2-7, with a possible D match to TRBD2 (6 bases). From germline, CDR1 is LNHNV and CDR2 YYDKDF (reference sequence). CDR3 length: 17 amino acids. The ends were cut back, 0 bases at V and 2 bases at J, with 17 bases in the middle. The CDR3 sequence is CATSRDRGSANTYEQYF. The CDR3 DNA follows: TGTGCCACCAGCAGAGATCGGGGGTCGGCAAATACCTACGAGCAGTACTTC.

This clonotype was seen more than once but under ten times. This chain joins TRBV11-2 and TRBJ2-7; D uncertain. Deletions cut 5 bases from V and 2 bases from J, with 10 bases between. From germline, CDR1 is SGHAT and CDR2 FQNNGV. The CDR3 sequence is 13 residues long. The CDR3 reads CASSADWTYEQYF. The CDR3 DNA reads TGTGCCAGCAGCGCTGACTGGACCTACGAGCAGTACTTC.

V gene TRBV4-1 combines with J gene TRBJ2-2; 12 bases map to TRBD2. Germline V gives CDR1 MGHRA, CDR2 YSYEKL. J gave up 9 bases and V 1 base, and 9 bases lay outside the gene matches. The CDR3 has 17 residues. CDR3 sequence reads: CASSQVRLAGVMRELFF. As DNA, the CDR3 is TGCGCCAGCAGCCAAGTGCGACTAGCGGGAGTTATGAGGGAGCTGTTTTTT.

J is TRBJ2-2 and V is TRBV7-3, with a weak D call TRBD1 (5 bases). With 5 bases removed from V and 6 bases from J, the gap between germline ends came to 7 bases. Germline V lookup: CDR1 SGHTA, CDR2 FQGTGA. This CDR3 comprises 12 residues. CDR3 bases: TGTGCCAGCAGCCCGACAGCCGGGGAGCTGTTTTTT. Amino acid sequence: CASSPTAGELFF.

As concerns this clonotype: This clone may be a read error of a much larger clone one base away. V and J are TRBV11-2 and TRBJ1-1; D is unresolved. The CDR3 is made up of 13 amino acids. CDR1 and CDR2 from the germline V gene are SGHAT and FQNNGV. V gave up 7 bases and J gave up 4 bases, with 13 bases separating them. DNA of the CDR3: TGTGCCAGCAACTCCCAGACGGGCACTGAAGCTTTCTTT. Its protein is CASNSQTGTEAFF.

In this sample, this clonotype turned up many times. The chain recombines TRBV6-6 with TRBJ1-5; D gene uncertain. Trimming took off 11 bases at V and 3 bases at J, with 14 bases between the two ends. This CDR3 has 13 amino acids. Germline V gives CDR1 MNHNY, CDR2 SVGAGI (reference sequence). DNA for the CDR3: TGTGCCTCCCTAGGGAACTACAATCAGCCCCAGCATTTT. It is translated as CASLGNYNQPQHF.

This clonotype was seen once. This sequence joins TRBV25-1 and TRBJ2-3, with 16 nucleotides matching TRBD2. This CDR3 spans 19 amino acids. V gave up 6 bases and J gave up 4 bases; unmatched junction bases: 13. CDR1 and CDR2 (germline): MGHDK, SYGVNS. CDR3 residues: CASSLGLAGGAKFSDTQYF. CDR3 coding DNA: TGTGCCAGCAGCCTGGGACTAGCGGGAGGGGCGAAGTTTTCAGATACGCAGTATTTT.

This clonotype was counted ten times or more. The chain links TRBV20-1 to TRBJ1-2; D not certain. V was cut by 5 bases and J by 7 bases, with 17 bases left in between. The CDR3 runs 13 residues. The germline gives CDR1 DFQATT, CDR2 SNEGSKA (reference sequence). The CDR3, as DNA: TGCAGTGCTCTTTCGCTACGGGCCTCTGGCTACACCTTC. Translating gives CSALSLRASGYTF.

Of note for this clonotype: A much larger clone is a single base away; this may be a read error. V is TRBV28 and J is TRBJ2-1; TRBD2 matches at 11 bases. CDR3 size: 18 residues. Germline values: CDR1 MDHEN, CDR2 SYDVKM. CDR3 residues: CVSQLRNLAGGFYNEQFF. The CDR3 DNA sequence: TGTGTCAGCCAACTACGGAATCTAGCGGGAGGATTCTACAATGAGCAGTTCTTC.

The sample holds a few counts of this clonotype. The chain uses TRBV28 and TRBJ2-7, with a tentative D call TRBD2 (7 bases). CDR1 and CDR2 from the germline V gene are MDHEN and SYDVKM. The CDR3 is made up of 14 amino acids. V lost 4 bases and J lost 4, with 14 bases in between. This chain's CDR3 is CASSSPRGAYEQYF. CDR3 sequence (DNA): TGTGCCAGCAGTTCTCCTCGGGGGGCTTACGAGCAGTACTTC.

This clonotype was found many times. The chain recombines TRBV7-9 with TRBJ2-3; 9 bases are a match to TRBD1. Trimming took 8 bases from V and 2 from J; bases not matched to a gene: 17. The CDR3 spans 18 residues. Germline loops: CDR1 SEHNR, CDR2 FQNEAQ (reference sequence). The CDR3 here is CASSTLGAGQGLTDTQYF. DNA of the CDR3: TGTGCCAGCTCCACTTTAGGGGCGGGACAGGGACTCACAGATACGCAGTATTTT.